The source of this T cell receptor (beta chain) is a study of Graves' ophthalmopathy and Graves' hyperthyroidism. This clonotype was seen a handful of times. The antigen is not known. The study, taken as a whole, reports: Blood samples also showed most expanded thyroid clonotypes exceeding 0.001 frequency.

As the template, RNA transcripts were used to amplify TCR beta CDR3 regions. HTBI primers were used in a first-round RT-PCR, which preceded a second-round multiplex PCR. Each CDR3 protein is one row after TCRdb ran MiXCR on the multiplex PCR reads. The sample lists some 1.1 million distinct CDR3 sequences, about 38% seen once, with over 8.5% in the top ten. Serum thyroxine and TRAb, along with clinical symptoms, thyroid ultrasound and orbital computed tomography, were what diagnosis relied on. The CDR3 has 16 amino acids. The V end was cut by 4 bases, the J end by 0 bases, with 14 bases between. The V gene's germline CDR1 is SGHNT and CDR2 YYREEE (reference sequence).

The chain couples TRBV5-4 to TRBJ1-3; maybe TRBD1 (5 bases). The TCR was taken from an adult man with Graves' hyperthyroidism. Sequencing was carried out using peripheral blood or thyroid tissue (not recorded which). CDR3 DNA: TGTGCCAGCAGCAACGCAGGGTTTGACTCTGGAAACACCATATATTTT. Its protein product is CASSNAGFDSGNTIYF.